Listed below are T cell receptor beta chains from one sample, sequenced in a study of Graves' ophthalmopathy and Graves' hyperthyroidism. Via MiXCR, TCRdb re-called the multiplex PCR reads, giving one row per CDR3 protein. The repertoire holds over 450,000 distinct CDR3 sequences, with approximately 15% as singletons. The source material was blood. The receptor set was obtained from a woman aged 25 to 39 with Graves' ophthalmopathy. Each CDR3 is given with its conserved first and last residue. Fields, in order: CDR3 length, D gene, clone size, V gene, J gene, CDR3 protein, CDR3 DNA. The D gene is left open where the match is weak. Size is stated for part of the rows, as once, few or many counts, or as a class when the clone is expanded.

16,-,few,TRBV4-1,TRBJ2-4,CASSQERVVGLNIKYF,TGCGCCAGCAGCCAAGAGCGAGTGGTCGGCCTAAACATTAAGTACTTC
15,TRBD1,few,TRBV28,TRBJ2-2,CASSSGTAITGELFF,TGTGCCAGCAGCTCCGGGACAGCAATCACCGGGGAGCTGTTTTTT
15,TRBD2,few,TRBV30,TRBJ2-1,CAWSLAGGSYNEQFF,TGTGCCTGGAGTCTGGCGGGGGGCTCCTACAATGAGCAGTTCTTC
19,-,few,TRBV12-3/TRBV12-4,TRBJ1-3,CASSLGSGLGGSSGNTIYF,TGTGCCAGCAGTTTAGGTTCTGGATTAGGCGGCAGCTCTGGAAACACCATATATTTT
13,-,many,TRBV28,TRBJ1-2,CASIPKGRHGYTF,TGTGCCAGCATTCCCAAGGGACGTCATGGCTACACCTTC
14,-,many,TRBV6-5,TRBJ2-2,CASRRGGDTGELFF,TGTGCCAGCAGAAGAGGAGGCGACACCGGGGAGCTGTTTTTT
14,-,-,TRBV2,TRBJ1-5,CTSSAGGEGQPQHF,TGTACCAGCAGTGCGGGGGGGGAGGGTCAGCCCCAGCATTTT
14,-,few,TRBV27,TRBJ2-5,CASSLSARGETQYF,TGTGCCAGCAGTTTATCGGCCAGGGGAGAGACCCAGTACTTC
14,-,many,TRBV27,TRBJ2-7,CASSQGTQSREQYF,TGTGCCAGCAGTCAAGGGACCCAATCGCGGGAGCAGTACTTC
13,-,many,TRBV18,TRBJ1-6,CASSPDNQSPLHF,TGTGCCAGCTCACCAGACAATCAATCACCCCTCCACTTT
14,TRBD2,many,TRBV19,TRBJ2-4,CASAIAGGGNIQYF,TGTGCCAGCGCGATAGCGGGAGGCGGGAACATTCAGTACTTC
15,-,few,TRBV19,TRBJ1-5,CASSIIRNSNQPQHF,TGTGCCAGTAGTATCATCAGAAACAGCAATCAGCCCCAGCATTTT
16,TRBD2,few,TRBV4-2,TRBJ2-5,CASSQALAGKKETQYF,TGTGCCAGCAGCCAAGCACTAGCGGGAAAGAAAGAGACCCAGTACTTC
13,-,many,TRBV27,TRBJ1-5,CASSLTAGQPQHF,TGTGCCAGCAGTTTAACAGCAGGTCAGCCCCAGCATTTT
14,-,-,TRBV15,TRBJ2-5,CATSRGQEGETQYF,TGTGCCACCAGCAGAGGCCAAGAAGGGGAGACCCAGTACTTC
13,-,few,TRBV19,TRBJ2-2,CTSKEGDTGELFF,TGTACCAGTAAGGAAGGCGACACCGGGGAGCTGTTTTTT